This TCR beta chain derives from a study of metastatic and nonmetastatic thyroid tumors. The wider study: Comparative analysis of repertoires was undertaken across blood and tumor or nodule tissue obtained from malignant and benign thyroid patients.

Germline CDR1 reads SGHRS; CDR2 reads YFSETQ. This CDR3 region has 16 residues. The V and J ends lost 0 bases and 3 bases respectively, with 15 bases between them. In the case of this clone: Its target is unknown.

Points from the study as a whole: A significant increase in TCR beta diversity was reportedly seen in malignant thyroid tumors relative to benign nodules, in blood and tumor.

Thyroid surgery had not been preceded by any treatment in any patient. As originally analysed: Variation in CDR3 across clinicopathological groups served as the basis for constructing a distant-metastasis classifier in papillary thyroid cancer. TCRdb recomputed clones from the PCR reads via MiXCR. In this record, the V and J calls reflect TCRdb's handling and not the investigators' own analysis. This sample has some 19,000 clones, with 30% to 35% found just once. J is TRBJ1-2 and V is TRBV5-1; D unresolved. The source material was adjacent normal tissue. The sequence was collected from a female donor with papillary thyroid cancer or a benign thyroid nodule (not recorded which). Some clones in this sample may be carry-over from other donors' samples. CDR3 DNA: TGCGCCAGCAGCTTGGCGACATGGGGTACCGACTATGGCTACACCTTC. Protein: CASSLATWGTDYGYTF. Full variable domain (missing parts from reference TRBV5-1 and TRBJ1-2): KAGVTQTPRYLIKTRGQQVTLSCSPISGHRSVSWYQQTPGQGLQFLFEYFSETQRNKGNFPGRFSGRQFSNSRSEMNVSTLELGDSALYLCASSLATWGTDYGYTFGSGTRLTVV.